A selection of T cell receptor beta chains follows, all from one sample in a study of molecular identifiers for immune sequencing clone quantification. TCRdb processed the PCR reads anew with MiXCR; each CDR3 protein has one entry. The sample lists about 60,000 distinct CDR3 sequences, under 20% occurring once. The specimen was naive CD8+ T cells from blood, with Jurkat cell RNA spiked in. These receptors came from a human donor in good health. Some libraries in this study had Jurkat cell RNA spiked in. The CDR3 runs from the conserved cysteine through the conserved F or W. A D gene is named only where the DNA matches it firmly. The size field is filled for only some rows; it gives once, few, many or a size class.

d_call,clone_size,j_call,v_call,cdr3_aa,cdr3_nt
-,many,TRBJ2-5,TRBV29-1,CSAGARIPRESQYF,TGCAGCGCCGGGGCCCGTATTCCAAGAGAGTCCCAGTACTTC
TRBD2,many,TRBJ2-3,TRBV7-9,CASSQLAGTADTQYF,TGTGCCAGCAGCCAATTAGCGGGAACGGCGGATACGCAGTATTTT
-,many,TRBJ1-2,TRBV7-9,CASSLAPAVYVHGYTF,TGTGCCAGCAGCTTAGCGCCGGCCGTTTACGTTCATGGCTACACCTTC
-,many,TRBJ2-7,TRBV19,CASSPKDGSSYEQYF,TGTGCCAGTAGCCCAAAGGACGGGAGCTCCTACGAGCAGTACTTC
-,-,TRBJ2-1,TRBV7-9,CTSSLGVGYEQFF,TGTACCAGCAGCTTAGGAGTGGGATATGAGCAGTTCTTC
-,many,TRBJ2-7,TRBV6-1,CASSELGSFTYEQYF,TGTGCCAGCAGTGAACTAGGCAGTTTTACGTACGAGCAGTACTTC
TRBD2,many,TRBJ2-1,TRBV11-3,CASSLADPTSLNEQFF,TGTGCCAGCAGCTTGGCAGACCCGACTAGCCTCAATGAGCAGTTCTTC
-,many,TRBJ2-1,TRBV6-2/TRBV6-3,CASSYFDSLEQFF,TGTGCCAGCAGTTACTTCGACTCCCTTGAGCAGTTCTTC
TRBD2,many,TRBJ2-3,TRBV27,CASSLWTSGSATQYF,TGTGCCAGCAGTTTATGGACTAGCGGGAGTGCTACGCAGTATTTT
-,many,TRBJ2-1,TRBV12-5,CASADRTGNNEQFF,TGTGCTAGTGCCGATAGAACTGGAAACAATGAGCAGTTCTTC
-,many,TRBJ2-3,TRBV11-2,CASSLGQAVIDTQYF,TGTGCCAGCAGCTTAGGCCAGGCCGTGATAGATACGCAGTATTTT
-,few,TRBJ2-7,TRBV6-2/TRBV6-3,CASSYGTEQYF,TGTGCCAGCAGTTACGGGACCGAGCAGTACTTC
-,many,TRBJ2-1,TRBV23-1,CASSPRTPTFPTTPHYNEQFF,TGCGCCAGCAGTCCGAGGACTCCAACTTTCCCCACCACTCCCCACTACAATGAGCAGTTCTTC
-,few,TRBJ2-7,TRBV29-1,CSVTTDTSYEQYF,TGCAGCGTTACAACGGACACCTCCTACGAGCAGTACTTC
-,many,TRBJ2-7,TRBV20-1,CSAIAIGSYEQYF,TGCAGTGCTATCGCCATTGGGTCCTACGAGCAGTACTTC
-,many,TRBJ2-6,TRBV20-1,CSARDPLNSGANVLTF,TGCAGTGCTAGAGACCCCCTCAACTCTGGGGCCAACGTCCTGACTTTC
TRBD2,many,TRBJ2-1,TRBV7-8,CASSYGLASDEQFF,TGTGCCAGCAGCTACGGACTAGCGTCGGATGAGCAGTTCTTC
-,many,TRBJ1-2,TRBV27,CASSLGGGSGYTF,TGTGCCAGCAGTTTAGGCGGGGGTTCTGGCTACACCTTC
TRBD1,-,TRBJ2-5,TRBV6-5,CASSIRNRGTETQYF,TGTGCCAGCTCTATCCGAAACAGGGGAACAGAGACCCAGTACTTC
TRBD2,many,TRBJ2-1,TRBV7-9,CASRYLAGGPNEQFF,TGTGCCAGCAGGTATTTAGCGGGAGGACCGAATGAGCAGTTCTTC
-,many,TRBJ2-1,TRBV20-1,CSAIQRESRDEQFF,TGCAGTGCTATCCAACGGGAGTCAAGGGATGAGCAGTTCTTC
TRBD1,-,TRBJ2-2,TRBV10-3,CATQLGQGNTGELFF,TGTGCCACCCAGCTGGGACAGGGTAACACCGGGGAGCTGTTTTTT
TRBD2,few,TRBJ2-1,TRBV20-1,CSARKLLAGGVIINEQFF,TGCAGTGCTCGAAAACTACTAGCGGGAGGGGTTATTATCAATGAGCAGTTCTTC
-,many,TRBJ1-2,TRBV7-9,CASSLGAANYGYTF,TGTGCCAGCAGCTTAGGGGCGGCGAATTATGGCTACACCTTC
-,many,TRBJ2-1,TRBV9,CASSDPGTESSYNEQFF,TGTGCCAGCAGTGATCCCGGGACGGAGAGCTCCTACAATGAGCAGTTCTTC
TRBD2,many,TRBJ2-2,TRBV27,CASSFLTAGGDTGELFF,TGTGCCAGCAGTTTCCTGACAGCGGGAGGGGACACCGGGGAGCTGTTTTTT
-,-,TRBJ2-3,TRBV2,CASSDIRGIPPTSQYF,TGTGCCAGCAGTGACATTCGCGGGATTCCACCAACATCGCAGTATTTT